Presented here are 26 T cell receptor beta chains from one specimen sequenced in a study of CD8 T cells in ankylosing spondylitis. TCRdb re-called the 5' RACE reads through MiXCR, storing one row per CDR3 protein. The sample contains approximately 140,000 distinct CDR3 sequences, 7% to 9% of which appear only once. The sample comprised synovial fluid, either unsorted or a sorted T cell fraction (not recorded which). These receptors were obtained from a male donor with ankylosing spondylitis.

The chain combines TRBV7-8 with TRBJ2-7; TRBD1 or TRBD2 may be the D gene (7 bases each). CDR1 is SGHVS and CDR2 is FQNEAQ in the germline V gene. Trimming took off 3 bases at V and 6 bases at J, with 12 bases between the two ends. The CDR3 runs to 13 residues. In nucleotides, the CDR3 is TGTGCCAGCAGCTTTACAGGGGAGGGCGAGCAGTACTTC. Protein sequence: CASSFTGEGEQYF.

This clonotype was recorded many times. The rearrangement links TRBV20-1 to TRBJ2-3; maybe TRBD2 (6 bases). The V end lost 2 bases, the J end lost 4 bases, and 13 bases lay between the germline ends. There are 14 residues in the CDR3. Germline CDR1 and CDR2: DFQATT and SNEGSKA (reference sequence). The CDR3 sequence: CSARPNPGADTQYF. In DNA form, the CDR3 reads TGCAGTGCTAGACCCAACCCGGGAGCAGATACGCAGTATTTT.

About this clonotype: A read error may produce the germline difference seen at one junction end. The rearrangement uses TRBV20-1 and TRBJ1-1; the D gene is possibly TRBD1 (5 bases). The CDR3 consists of 17 residues. CDR1 DFQATT and CDR2 SNEGSKA come from the germline V gene (reference sequence). CDR3 in amino acids: CCARDRTRRELNTEAFF. CDR3 in DNA: TGCTGTGCTAGAGATAGGACAAGGAGAGAGTTGAACACTGAAGCTTTCTTT.

The sample holds a few counts of this clonotype. The chain has TRBV11-2 and TRBJ2-3; D is ambiguous. V lost 2 bases and J 0 bases, leaving 18 bases between the germline ends. Germline assignment: CDR1 SGHAT and CDR2 FQNNGV. The CDR3 runs to 18 residues. CDR3 in amino acids: CASSLTSPRIYSTDTQYF. The CDR3 DNA is TGTGCCAGCAGCTTAACCTCCCCCCGGATTTATAGCACAGATACGCAGTATTTT.

This clonotype was seen repeatedly, ten times or more. This chain joins TRBV4-3 and TRBJ1-2, with TRBD1 identical over 7 bases. The CDR3 is 16 residues long. Looked up from germline, CDR1 is LGHNA and CDR2 is YSLEER. Germline trimming cut 2 bases from V and 1 base from J; bases unmatched to any gene: 7. CDR3 coding DNA: TGCGCCAGCAGCCAACAGGGGGGAGTCCTTAACTATGGCTACACCTTC. Its translation: CASSQQGGVLNYGYTF.

This clonotype was observed at least ten times. The J gene is TRBJ1-2, the V gene TRBV7-2; a possible D gene is TRBD1 (5 bases). Deletions cut 2 bases from V and 6 bases from J, with 10 bases between. The CDR3 runs 13 residues. The germline gives CDR1 SGHTA, CDR2 FQGNSA. This chain's CDR3 is CASSLRGGDGYTF. For the CDR3, the DNA is TGTGCCAGCAGCTTAAGAGGAGGGGATGGCTACACCTTC.

This clonotype was counted a few times. CDR3 sequence (DNA): TGCGCCAGCAGCCCCTTCCCCTCGGGCATGAACACTGAAGCTTTCTTT. This codes for CASSPFPSGMNTEAFF. The chain recombines TRBV4-3 with TRBJ1-1; D is ambiguous. The germline V and J ends were trimmed by 4 bases and 0 bases, with 15 bases remaining between them. This CDR3 is 16 amino acids long. CDR1 and CDR2 (germline): LGHNA, YSLEER.

In its sample, this clonotype was seen a few times. The rearrangement links TRBV28 to TRBJ1-4; possibly TRBD1 for D (5 bases). Germline values: CDR1 MDHEN, CDR2 SYDVKM. Trimming pared 9 bases from V and 6 bases from J, leaving 11 bases between. The CDR3 is made up of 12 amino acids. CDR3 DNA sequence: TGTGCCAGTTCCACCAGGGATGAAAAACTGTTTTTT. The encoded protein is CASSTRDEKLFF.

This clonotype was counted ten times or more. This chain joins TRBV6-1 and TRBJ1-2; TRBD1 matches at 7 bases. CDR3 length: 16 residues. Trimming took 8 bases from V and 5 from J; bases not matched to a gene: 17. Germline values: CDR1 MNHNS, CDR2 SASEGT. The CDR3 DNA follows: TGTGCCAGCCAAACGCGGGGAGGGGGCAAAGGGTATGGCTACACCTTC. Residues: CASQTRGGGKGYGYTF.

This clonotype was counted between two and nine times. V is TRBV3-1 and J is TRBJ1-2; no clear D gene. CDR1 LGHDT and CDR2 YNNKEL come from the germline V gene (reference sequence). The V and J ends lost 4 bases and 0 bases respectively, with 12 bases between them. The CDR3 consists of 15 residues. The CDR3 sequence: CASSLGIGANYGYTF. As DNA, the CDR3 is TGTGCCAGCAGCCTTGGGATAGGAGCTAACTATGGCTACACCTTC.

In this sample, this clonotype turned up many times. The CDR3 region is CASRLGPSTGELFF. The CDR3 nucleotides are TGTGCCAGCAGACTAGGGCCCAGCACCGGGGAGCTGTTTTTT. The gene calls are TRBV7-2 and TRBJ2-2; possible D gene TRBD2, 5 bases. Germline V gives CDR1 SGHTA, CDR2 FQGNSA. The CDR3 is made up of 14 amino acids. Trimming took off 6 bases at V and 4 bases at J, with 12 bases between the two ends.

There are a few counts of this clonotype. V is TRBV9 and J is TRBJ2-7; D call uncertain. The V and J ends lost 1 base and 6 bases respectively, with 17 bases between them. The CDR3 totals 15 residues. The germline V gene encodes CDR1 SGDLS and CDR2 YYNGEE. Here the CDR3 DNA reads TGTGCCAGCAGCGTATCTGGGAACTTCGGAAGCGAGCAGTACTTC. Protein sequence: CASSVSGNFGSEQYF.

The chain has TRBV20-1 and TRBJ2-7, with 10 bases fitting TRBD2. Germline lookup yields CDR1 DFQATT and CDR2 SNEGSKA (reference sequence). The CDR3 has 15 residues. V trimming: 8 bases; J trimming: 4 bases; junction bases outside the gene matches: 14. The CDR3 loop is CSPQVASGGWYEQYF. The CDR3 coding sequence is TGCAGTCCTCAGGTGGCTAGCGGGGGATGGTACGAGCAGTACTTC.

This clonotype was recorded at least ten times. V gene TRBV7-2 combines with J gene TRBJ2-5; 7 nucleotides align to TRBD2. Germline V gene sequence: CDR1 SGHTA, CDR2 FQGNSA. The V gene end was trimmed by 5 bases and the J gene end by 1 base; junction bases not matched to a gene: 7. This CDR3 contains 15 residues. The CDR3 DNA reads as TGTGCCAGCAGCATCCGGGACTACCCCCAAGAGACCCAGTACTTC. Translating gives CASSIRDYPQETQYF.

This clonotype was seen at least ten times. The chain joins TRBV20-1 to TRBJ2-2, with TRBD2 matching 9 bases. The CDR3 has 14 residues. The germline CDR1 and CDR2 sequences are DFQATT and SNEGSKA (reference sequence). With V trimmed by 3 bases and J by 4 bases, 3 bases remained unmatched. The CDR3 protein is CSASPTSGTGELFF. In nucleotides, the CDR3 is TGCAGTGCTAGCCCGACTAGCGGCACCGGGGAGCTGTTTTTT.

In its sample, this clonotype was seen a few times. The chain carries TRBV7-2 and TRBJ1-4; D is unresolved. The CDR3 contains 15 residues. Germline V gene lookup returns CDR1 SGHTA and CDR2 FQGNSA. Trimming pared 3 bases from V and 7 bases from J, leaving 15 bases between. The CDR3 spells CASSFTPLRVEKLFF. The CDR3, as DNA: TGTGCCAGCAGCTTTACCCCCTTAAGAGTTGAAAAACTGTTTTTT.

This clonotype was observed a few times. The chain uses TRBV5-4 and TRBJ1-2; possible D gene TRBD1, 6 bases. The CDR3 has 18 residues. Germline values: CDR1 SGHNT, CDR2 YYREEE (reference sequence). Between the trimmed V and J ends, which lost 2 bases and 0 bases, there was a span of 20 bases. Here the CDR3 reads CASSFEIRTVIPNYGYTF. CDR3 bases: TGTGCCAGCAGCTTTGAGATCCGGACAGTTATACCTAACTATGGCTACACCTTC.

This clonotype occurred many times. V is TRBV9 and J is TRBJ2-5, with 9 bases that match TRBD2. The V gene end was trimmed by 0 bases and the J gene end by 5 bases; junction bases not matched to a gene: 5. The CDR3 has 15 residues. The germline gives CDR1 SGDLS, CDR2 YYNGEE. Here the CDR3 DNA reads TGTGCCAGCAGCGTAGGCGGGGGGGCCGATGAGACCCAGTACTTC. Protein sequence: CASSVGGGADETQYF.

This clonotype has a count of ten or more. V is TRBV7-2 and J is TRBJ2-5, with TRBD1 matching 8 bases. CDR1 and CDR2 (germline): SGHTA, FQGNSA. CDR3 size: 13 residues. J lost 4 bases, V lost 5 bases, and 3 bases had no gene match. CDR3 DNA: TGTGCCAGCAGCATAGGGACAGGAGAGACCCAGTACTTC. Translation: CASSIGTGETQYF.

This clonotype was seen many times. The genes are TRBV20-1 and TRBJ2-7; 8 nucleotides line up with TRBD2. The CDR3 extends over 14 amino acids. The V gene's germline CDR1 is DFQATT and CDR2 SNEGSKA (reference sequence). V gave up 2 bases and J gave up 0 bases; unmatched junction bases: 3. CDR3 nucleotides: TGCAGTGCTAGAAGCGGGGGCCGCTCCTACGAGCAGTACTTC. Encoded protein: CSARSGGRSYEQYF.

This clonotype was picked up many times. This sequence joins TRBV7-9 and TRBJ1-4; no firm D call. From germline, CDR1 is SEHNR and CDR2 FQNEAQ (reference sequence). V dropped 0 bases and J dropped 4 bases, with 6 bases sitting between them. CDR3 length equals 14 residues. The CDR3 bases are TGTGCCAGCAGCTTAGCCACGGGTAATGAAAAACTGTTTTTT. Its protein is CASSLATGNEKLFF.

This clonotype was seen repeatedly, ten times or more. J is TRBJ1-6 and V is TRBV5-1; D gene uncertain. V gave up 4 bases and J gave up 10 bases, with 18 bases separating them. Germline CDR1 and CDR2: SGHRS and YFSETQ. The CDR3 length is 15 residues. The CDR3: CASSREGSGGSPLHF. The CDR3 DNA sequence: TGCGCCAGCAGCCGGGAGGGCAGTGGCGGGTCACCCCTCCACTTT.

V usage is TRBV6-1 and J usage is TRBJ2-7; TRBD2 matches at 12 bases. Germline V gene data show CDR1 as MNHNS and CDR2 as SASEGT. CDR3 length: 15 residues. The J segment lost 2 bases and the V segment lost 2 bases, leaving 1 base of the junction unmatched. DNA for the CDR3: TGTGCCAGCAGTGAACTAGCGGGGGGGCCCTACGAGCAGTACTTC. Translating gives CASSELAGGPYEQYF.

This clonotype appeared many times. The junction differs from germline at one of its ends, possibly a read error. The genes are TRBV18 and TRBJ1-1; TRBD1 matches at 7 bases. This CDR3 spans 12 amino acids. The germline gives CDR1 KGHSH, CDR2 LQKENI. The CDR3 DNA follows: TGCGCCAGCAGCTTGGGGACAGCTGAAGCTTTCTTT. It yields the protein CASSLGTAEAFF.

This clonotype was seen ten or more times. This chain links TRBV5-1 with TRBJ2-4; D is tentatively TRBD1 or TRBD2 (5 bases each). The V and J ends lost 0 bases and 7 bases respectively, with 14 bases between them. This CDR3 has 15 residues. Germline CDR1 is SGHRS and CDR2 is YFSETQ. CDR3 coding DNA: TGCGCCAGCAGCTTGGCTTCAGGGTCGGGGAACATTCAGTACTTC. Its translation: CASSLASGSGNIQYF.

At least ten counts were recorded for this clonotype. The CDR3 spells CASSELGTDGAEQYF. Here the CDR3 DNA reads TGCGCCAGCAGCGAACTAGGGACGGACGGAGCCGAGCAGTACTTC. The chain carries TRBV5-1 and TRBJ2-7, with D possibly being TRBD1 or TRBD2 (5 bases each). CDR1 is SGHRS, CDR2 YFSETQ, per germline. The ends were cut back, 4 bases at V and 6 bases at J, with 20 bases in the middle. The CDR3 runs to 15 residues.